This record looks at one T cell receptor (beta chain) sequence and its context. Germline CDR1 reads SEHNR; CDR2 reads FQNEAQ (reference sequence). The CDR3 spans 14 residues. Trimming stripped 4 bases from V and 0 bases from J, with 8 bases between. This entry is derived from a study of blood T cells in healthy people across ages. Next came a second PCR, run for roughly 6 to 11 cycles, which used a sample-barcoded 5' primer along with a J-beta primer mix. TCRdb itself ran the 5' RACE reads through MiXCR, one entry per CDR3 protein. Of about 1.6 million distinct CDR3 sequences listed, roughly a third were seen once; the top ten hold 10% to 12%.

The chain joins TRBV7-9 to TRBJ2-3; D is possibly TRBD1 (5 bases). Sequencing used blood. This receptor was taken from a woman in her 30s in good health. The CDR3, as DNA: TGTGCCAGCAGCTCCTGGACAAGCACAGATACGCAGTATTTT. Translated, it gives CASSSWTSTDTQYF.